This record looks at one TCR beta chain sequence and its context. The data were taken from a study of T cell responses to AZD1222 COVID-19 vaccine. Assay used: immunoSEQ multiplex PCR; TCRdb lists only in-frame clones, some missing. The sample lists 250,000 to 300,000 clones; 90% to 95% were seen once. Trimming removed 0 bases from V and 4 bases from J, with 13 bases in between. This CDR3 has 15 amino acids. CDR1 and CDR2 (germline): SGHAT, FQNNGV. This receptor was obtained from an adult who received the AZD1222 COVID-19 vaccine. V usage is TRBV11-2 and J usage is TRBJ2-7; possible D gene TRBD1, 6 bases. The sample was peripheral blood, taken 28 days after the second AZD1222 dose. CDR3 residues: CASSLDPTGRYEQYF. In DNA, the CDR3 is TGTGCCAGCAGCTTAGATCCTACAGGGCGATACGAGCAGTACTTC.